These 8 T cell receptor beta chains came from one sample sequenced in a study of T-cell memory formation after mild COVID-19. TCRdb re-derived calls from the 5' RACE reads in MiXCR, one entry per CDR3 protein. The repertoire consists of about 190,000 distinct CDR3 sequences, with about 22% occurring once and the leading ten covering around 23%. The sequencing sample was made of PBMCs or a T cell subset sorted from them (not recorded which). The receptors originated from an adult woman who had mild COVID-19 (a few samples of this study predate the infection). Cell type and time point are not known.

The chain has TRBV2 and TRBJ1-5, with D maybe TRBD1 (6 bases). V was clipped by 6 bases and J by 5 bases, with 20 bases between them. Germline-derived CDR1 and CDR2 are SNHLY and FYNNEI. The CDR3 has 16 residues. CDR3 in amino acids: CASRRGGGPRDQPQHF. CDR3 in DNA: TGTGCCAGCAGGAGGGGTGGGGGCCCCAGGGATCAGCCCCAGCATTTT.

The chain employs TRBV27 and TRBJ2-2; a weak D match, TRBD2 (5 bases). This CDR3 contains 14 residues. Trimming took off 6 bases at V and 2 bases at J, with 10 bases between the two ends. Germline V gives CDR1 MNHEY, CDR2 SMNVEV (reference sequence). This CDR3 is CASSWGENTGELFF. The CDR3 DNA sequence: TGTGCCAGCAGCTGGGGAGAAAACACCGGGGAGCTGTTTTTT.

The chain combines TRBV5-6 with TRBJ1-3; D is uncertain. Trimming cost V 0 bases and J 4 bases, with 17 bases left between them. The germline V gene encodes CDR1 SGHDT and CDR2 YYEEEE. CDR3 length equals 17 residues. The CDR3 DNA follows: TGTGCCAGCAGCTTGGGCGGACCGCTAAACTCCGGAAACACCATATATTTT. As protein: CASSLGGPLNSGNTIYF.

The chain has TRBV7-8 and TRBJ2-1, with TRBD2 matching 16 bases. With V trimmed by 4 bases and J by 8 bases, 11 bases remained unmatched. Germline loops: CDR1 SGHVS, CDR2 FQNEAQ. CDR3 size: 18 residues. The CDR3 here is CASSSPGLAGGEWDEQFF. The CDR3 DNA reads as TGTGCCAGCAGCTCGCCGGGACTAGCGGGAGGGGAGTGGGATGAGCAGTTCTTC.

V usage is TRBV4-1 and J usage is TRBJ2-1, with TRBD1 identical over 8 bases. The CDR3 is 15 residues long. Germline CDR1 reads MGHRA; CDR2 reads YSYEKL. With 3 bases clipped from V and 6 bases from J, the junction kept 7 bases outside the gene matches. The CDR3 reads CASSQMQGAVNEQFF. The CDR3 nucleotides read TGCGCCAGCAGCCAGATGCAGGGGGCAGTCAATGAGCAGTTCTTC.

The J gene is TRBJ2-1, the V gene TRBV13; tentatively, D is TRBD1 (6 bases). The V end lost 5 bases, the J end lost 8 bases, and 22 bases lay between the germline ends. Germline CDR1 and CDR2: PRHDT and FYEKMQ (reference sequence). The CDR3 sequence is 16 residues long. The CDR3 DNA follows: TGTGCCAGCAGCGAGGTAGGCCTGGGGGCTGCACATGAGCAGTTCTTC. As protein: CASSEVGLGAAHEQFF. The full variable domain, rest sourced from reference TRBV13 and TRBJ2-1, is AAGVIQSPRHLIKEKRETATLKCYPIPRHDTVYWYQQGPGQDPQFLISFYEKMQSDKGSIPDRFSAQQFSDYHSELNMSSLELGDSALYFCASSEVGLGAAHEQFFGPGTRLTVL.

This chain connects TRBV28 to TRBJ2-1; D might be TRBD1 or TRBD2, each matching 7 bases. Germline CDR1 and CDR2: MDHEN and SYDVKM. V was cut by 8 bases and J by 4 bases, with 15 bases left in between. This CDR3 comprises 14 residues. The CDR3 loop reads CASRRGGLYNEQFF. The CDR3 region has the DNA TGTGCCAGCCGCAGGGGGGGATTATACAATGAGCAGTTCTTC.

The chain employs TRBV7-7 and TRBJ2-3; 7 nucleotides line up with TRBD1. Germline V CDR1 and CDR2: SSHAT, FNYEAQ (reference sequence). V was clipped by 1 base and J by 2 bases; unmatched bases: 9. The CDR3 consists of 17 residues. The CDR3 reads CASSLGVRGLNTDTQYF. The DNA of the CDR3 is TGTGCCAGCAGCTTAGGAGTAAGGGGGCTTAACACAGATACGCAGTATTTT.